These T cell receptor beta chains were read from a single sample in a study of blood T cells in healthy people across ages. MiXCR, applied by TCRdb to the 5' RACE reads, yields one record per CDR3 protein. The table includes more than 800,000 distinct CDR3 sequences, about 30% detected once. The sequenced sample consisted of blood. Receptors were obtained from a woman older than 75 in good health. Each CDR3 is given with its conserved first and last residue. D genes are given only for firm matches. Not every row has a clone size; where given, it reads once, few, many or a size class.

TRBV3-1	NA	TRBJ1-1	few	CASSQEQDPRTEAFF	TGTGCCAGCAGCCAGGAACAGGACCCGAGGACTGAAGCTTTCTTT
TRBV6-2/TRBV6-3	TRBD2	TRBJ2-7	NA	CANRHSGAPYEQYF	TGTGCCAACAGGCATAGCGGGGCCCCCTACGAGCAGTACTTC
TRBV18	NA	TRBJ2-7	few	CASSRTDSSYNEQYF	TGTGCCAGCTCACGGACAGATAGCTCCTACAATGAGCAGTACTTC
TRBV11-2	TRBD1	TRBJ1-4	NA	CASSSNRGYVEKLFF	TGTGCCAGCAGCTCGAACAGGGGCTATGTTGAAAAACTGTTTTTT
TRBV30	TRBD2	TRBJ2-5	many	CAWSVRRGRQETQYF	TGTGCCTGGAGTGTTCGGCGGGGGAGGCAAGAGACCCAGTACTTC
TRBV6-1	NA	TRBJ2-5	NA	CASSDSQGLYF	TGTGCCAGCAGTGACTCCCAGGGGCTGTACTTC
TRBV20-1	TRBD1	TRBJ2-1	many	CSAPRMGDRDDEQFF	TGCAGTGCTCCCCGAATGGGGGACAGGGACGATGAGCAGTTCTTC
TRBV6-2/TRBV6-3	NA	TRBJ1-2	few	CASSRGQTNYGHTF	TGTGCCAGCAGCCGGGGCCAGACTAACTATGGCCACACCTTC
TRBV25-1	NA	TRBJ1-2	many	CASRGGDYGYTF	TGTGCCAGCCGTGGAGGAGACTATGGCTACACCTTC
TRBV27	NA	TRBJ2-3	many	CASSPARASDTQYF	TGTGCCAGCAGTCCTGCTCGAGCCTCAGATACGCAGTATTTT
TRBV7-2	NA	TRBJ2-7	many	CASSPDFSSYEQYF	TGTGCCAGCAGCCCCGACTTTAGCTCCTACGAGCAGTACTTC
TRBV20-1	TRBD2	TRBJ2-1	many	CSARTGTSGGDEQFF	TGCAGTGCCCGGACCGGGACTAGCGGGGGAGACGAGCAGTTCTTC
TRBV12-3/TRBV12-4	TRBD2	TRBJ2-3	NA	CASNPGLTRADMEYF	TGTGCCAGCAATCCGGGACTAACGAGAGCAGATATGGAGTATTTT
TRBV7-2	NA	TRBJ1-2	many	CASSLAQGGSYGYTF	TGTGCCAGCAGCTTAGCGCAGGGCGGGAGCTATGGCTACACCTTC
TRBV6-6	NA	TRBJ1-2	many	CASSYLHGGAIGYTF	TGTGCCAGCAGTTACTTACATGGAGGGGCCATTGGCTACACCTTC
TRBV29-1	TRBD2	TRBJ2-1	NA	CSVGIGRGWNEQFF	TGCAGCGTTGGAATTGGGAGGGGTTGGAATGAGCAGTTCTTC
TRBV20-1	NA	TRBJ1-1	many	CSDTGPLNTEAFF	TGCAGTGATACGGGGCCCTTGAACACTGAAGCTTTCTTT
TRBV7-8	TRBD2	TRBJ2-2	NA	CASSSIVAGGNTGELFF	TGTGCCAGCAGCTCGATCGTAGCGGGGGGTAACACCGGGGAGCTGTTTTTT
TRBV20-1	NA	TRBJ2-7	few	CSARDRGRLEWYEQYF	TGCAGTGCTAGAGATCGGGGACGGCTAGAATGGTACGAGCAGTACTTC
TRBV6-2/TRBV6-3	NA	TRBJ2-7	many	CASSWGGTGEQYF	TGTGCCAGCAGTTGGGGGGGGACAGGCGAGCAGTACTTC
TRBV30	NA	TRBJ2-5	few	CAWMPGETQYF	TGTGCCTGGATGCCTGGGGAGACCCAGTACTTC
TRBV5-6	TRBD2	TRBJ2-3	many	CASSPLGTSGSLSPTDTQYF	TGTGCCAGCAGCCCCCTGGGGACTAGCGGGAGCCTCTCTCCCACAGATACGCAGTATTTT
TRBV7-9	NA	TRBJ2-1	many	CASSLAQGASGWNEQFF	TGTGCCAGCAGCTTAGCGCAAGGGGCCTCGGGGTGGAATGAGCAGTTCTTC
TRBV30	NA	TRBJ1-1	NA	CARSPVGNTEAFF	TGTGCCCGGAGCCCGGTGGGGAACACTGAAGCTTTCTTT
TRBV28	TRBD1	TRBJ1-4	few	CASSFGPGTVNEKLFF	TGTGCCAGCAGTTTCGGACCCGGGACAGTAAATGAAAAACTGTTTTTT
TRBV27	NA	TRBJ1-6	few	CASSFRGLGSPLHF	TGTGCCAGCAGTTTCAGGGGCTTGGGTTCACCCCTCCACTTT
TRBV2	NA	TRBJ2-7	NA	CASSEESGAQYF	TGTGCCAGCAGTGAAGAATCAGGCGCCCAGTACTTC
TRBV7-8	TRBD2	TRBJ2-1	NA	CASSFLAGRAYNEQFF	TGTGCCAGCAGCTTTTTAGCGGGAAGGGCCTACAATGAGCAGTTCTTC
TRBV7-9	NA	TRBJ1-2	many	CASSLAEGQGRGYTF	TGTGCCAGCAGCTTAGCCGAAGGCCAGGGAAGGGGCTACACCTTC
TRBV5-6	NA	TRBJ2-3	few	CASSLAGVPADTQYF	TGTGCCAGCAGCTTGGCCGGGGTCCCAGCAGATACGCAGTATTTT
TRBV29-1	TRBD2	TRBJ2-5	NA	CSVMGLAGYQETQYF	TGCAGCGTCATGGGACTAGCGGGGTACCAAGAGACCCAGTACTTC
TRBV28	NA	TRBJ1-5	NA	CVSIRDIYSNQPQHF	TGTGTCAGCATCCGCGACATATATAGCAATCAGCCCCAGCATTTT
TRBV20-1	TRBD2	TRBJ2-6	NA	CSARGSGTRYGANVLTF	TGCAGTGCTAGAGGCTCCGGGACTAGGTATGGGGCCAACGTCCTGACTTTC
TRBV7-2	NA	TRBJ2-1	many	CASRVWSEQFF	TGTGCCAGCAGGGTATGGAGTGAGCAGTTCTTC
TRBV6-5	TRBD1	TRBJ1-2	few	CASKRSTGSYGYTF	TGTGCCAGCAAAAGATCGACAGGGAGCTATGGCTACACCTTC
TRBV12-3/TRBV12-4	TRBD2	TRBJ2-3	NA	CASKILAVADTQYF	TGTGCCAGCAAAATCCTAGCGGTGGCAGATACGCAGTATTTT
TRBV9	NA	TRBJ1-1	NA	CASSPQTAMGEAFF	TGTGCCAGCAGCCCTCAGACAGCTATGGGTGAAGCTTTCTTT
TRBV7-9	NA	TRBJ2-6	many	CASSPQGSGANVLTF	TGTGCCAGCAGCCCGCAGGGTTCTGGGGCCAACGTCCTGACTTTC
TRBV7-9	NA	TRBJ1-1	few	CASSYVNTEAFF	TGTGCCAGCAGCTACGTGAACACTGAAGCTTTCTTT
TRBV5-1	NA	TRBJ2-3	many	CASSMTAATDTQYF	TGCGCCAGCAGCATGACAGCAGCCACAGATACGCAGTATTTT
TRBV6-6	TRBD2	TRBJ2-7	many	CASRERGQPYEQYF	TGTGCCAGCAGAGAGCGGGGCCAACCCTACGAGCAGTACTTC
TRBV6-6	NA	TRBJ2-1	many	CASSQLGGFEQFF	TGTGCCAGCAGTCAGCTAGGGGGTTTTGAGCAGTTCTTC
TRBV7-2	NA	TRBJ2-2	NA	CASSLARPGGLFF	TGTGCCAGCAGCTTAGCGCGACCCGGTGGGCTGTTTTTT
TRBV6-5	NA	TRBJ1-2	NA	CASRPGHNYGYTF	TGTGCCAGCAGGCCTGGACACAACTATGGCTACACCTTC
TRBV30	NA	TRBJ2-6	many	CAWSVRGPGANVLTF	TGTGCCTGGAGTGTACGGGGGCCTGGGGCCAACGTCCTGACTTTC
TRBV6-2/TRBV6-3	NA	TRBJ2-1	many	CASSYASVLYNEQFF	TGTGCCAGCAGTTACGCGTCGGTGCTCTACAATGAGCAGTTCTTC
TRBV5-1	NA	TRBJ2-7	few	CASSLGNLHNEQYF	TGCGCCAGCAGCTTGGGTAACTTACACAATGAGCAGTACTTC
TRBV29-1	NA	TRBJ1-2	NA	CSVEMAGNYGYTF	TGCAGCGTTGAAATGGCAGGGAACTATGGCTACACCTTC
TRBV29-1	TRBD2	TRBJ2-1	many	CSVLASGGTKQFF	TGCAGCGTGCTGGCTAGCGGGGGGACAAAGCAGTTCTTC
TRBV20-1	NA	TRBJ1-6	many	CSAKAFTDSPLHF	TGCAGTGCTAAGGCTTTTACCGATTCACCCCTCCACTTT
TRBV7-2	TRBD1	TRBJ2-7	NA	CASSHDGQGVYEQYF	TGTGCCAGCAGCCACGATGGACAGGGGGTCTACGAGCAGTACTTC
TRBV20-1	TRBD1	TRBJ2-1	once	CSVGTGNNEQFF	TGCAGTGTCGGGACAGGCAACAATGAGCAGTTCTTC
TRBV12-3/TRBV12-4	NA	TRBJ2-5	once	CASKPAGETQYF	TGTGCCAGCAAGCCAGCGGGAGAGACCCAGTACTTC
TRBV10-3	NA	TRBJ1-5	many	CAISEEARNQPQHF	TGTGCCATCAGTGAGGAGGCACGGAATCAGCCCCAGCATTTT
TRBV6-2/TRBV6-3	NA	TRBJ2-5	many	CASSPRGFEETQYF	TGTGCCAGCAGTCCTAGGGGTTTCGAGGAGACCCAGTACTTC
TRBV20-1	NA	TRBJ2-5	NA	CSARDSAETQYF	TGCAGTGCTAGAGATTCCGCCGAGACCCAGTACTTC
TRBV4-2	TRBD1	TRBJ2-5	NA	CAGSRDGDRLSGETQYF	TGTGCCGGCAGCCGCGATGGGGACAGGTTATCGGGGGAGACCCAGTACTTC